A selection of T cell receptor beta chains follows, all from one sample in a study of cytomegalovirus exposure and HLA in healthy donors. Produced via immunoSEQ multiplex PCR; TCRdb's table is partial and in-frame only. This table has more than 95,000 clones, around three quarters appearing once. The source material was PBMCs. The receptors were gathered from a young man in good health and CMV-seropositive. CDR3s include the opening cysteine and the closing phenylalanine or tryptophan. D genes are given only for firm matches. For some rows the clone size is stated as once, few or many, or as a class when expanded; others skip it.

D: -; J: TRBJ2-1; size: -; V: TRBV27; CDR3: CASKSQGARSYNEQFF; DNA: TGTGCCAGCAAGAGTCAAGGGGCTAGGTCCTACAATGAGCAGTTCTTC
D: TRBD2; J: TRBJ2-7; size: -; V: TRBV5-1; CDR3: CASSPSSTAGGLEQYF; DNA: TGCGCCAGCAGCCCTAGTTCTACCGCGGGAGGACTCGAGCAGTACTTC
D: -; J: TRBJ2-2; size: -; V: TRBV29-1; CDR3: CSVSTGELFF; DNA: TGCAGCGTGTCTACCGGGGAGCTGTTTTTT
D: TRBD2; J: TRBJ2-3; size: few; V: TRBV30; CDR3: CAWSSGVSTDTQYF; DNA: TGTGCCTGGAGCAGCGGGGTGAGCACAGATACGCAGTATTTT
D: TRBD1; J: TRBJ2-7; size: -; V: TRBV11-3; CDR3: CASSLDSGTGVSYEQYF; DNA: TGTGCCAGCAGCTTAGATAGTGGGACAGGTGTTTCCTACGAGCAGTACTTC
D: -; J: TRBJ2-7; size: few; V: TRBV28; CDR3: CASSLLLRRGRYF; DNA: TGTGCCAGCAGTCTACTCTTGCGGAGGGGTCGGTACTTC
D: TRBD2; J: TRBJ2-2; size: few; V: TRBV6-5; CDR3: CASSPGLAAGELFF; DNA: TGTGCCAGCAGCCCGGGACTAGCGGCCGGGGAGCTGTTTTTT
D: TRBD2; J: TRBJ2-1; size: once; V: TRBV9; CDR3: CASSLSGGASYNEQFF; DNA: TGTGCCAGCAGCCTCAGCGGGGGGGCCTCCTACAATGAGCAGTTCTTC
D: TRBD2; J: TRBJ2-7; size: -; V: TRBV10-3; CDR3: CAISVTSGSPTYEQYF; DNA: TGTGCCATCAGTGTGACTAGCGGGAGCCCAACCTACGAGCAGTACTTC
D: -; J: TRBJ2-1; size: -; V: TRBV7-9; CDR3: CASSLGGAGPSYNEQFF; DNA: TGTGCCAGCAGCTTAGGAGGCGCAGGGCCCTCCTACAATGAGCAGTTCTTC
D: TRBD1; J: TRBJ2-7; size: few; V: TRBV5-8; CDR3: CASSWGQGVRGLEQYF; DNA: TGTGCCAGCAGCTGGGGACAGGGTGTTAGGGGCCTCGAGCAGTACTTC
D: -; J: TRBJ2-1; size: -; V: TRBV6-5; CDR3: CASSYVGVEQFF; DNA: TGTGCCAGCAGTTACGTAGGGGTCGAGCAGTTCTTC
D: TRBD2; J: TRBJ2-1; size: -; V: TRBV2; CDR3: CASISDSGGEQFF; DNA: TGTGCCAGCATATCGGATAGCGGGGGAGAGCAGTTCTTC
D: TRBD1; J: TRBJ2-7; size: -; V: TRBV6-5; CDR3: CASSYRTGRSYEQYF; DNA: TGTGCCAGCAGTTACCGGACAGGGAGGTCCTACGAGCAGTACTTC
D: TRBD2; J: TRBJ2-5; size: -; V: TRBV27; CDR3: CASSRRLAGEETQYF; DNA: TGTGCCAGCAGTCGTCGGCTAGCGGGAGAAGAGACCCAGTACTTC
D: -; J: TRBJ2-7; size: -; V: TRBV9; CDR3: CASSVDERVANHEQYF; DNA: TGTGCCAGCAGCGTAGACGAGAGGGTGGCAAACCACGAGCAGTACTTC
D: TRBD2; J: TRBJ2-2; size: -; V: TRBV9; CDR3: CASSPNPSGGEAGELFF; DNA: TGTGCCAGCAGCCCAAACCCTAGCGGGGGGGAGGCCGGGGAGCTGTTTTTT
D: -; J: TRBJ2-7; size: -; V: TRBV7-9; CDR3: CASLEQYF; DNA: TGTGCCAGCCTAGAGCAGTACTTC
D: -; J: TRBJ2-1; size: few; V: TRBV10-3; CDR3: CAISDSKLIYNEQFF; DNA: TGTGCCATCAGTGATAGTAAACTGATCTACAATGAGCAGTTCTTC
D: -; J: TRBJ2-7; size: -; V: TRBV4-3; CDR3: CASSGVSDEQYF; DNA: TGCGCCTCCTCGGGAGTTAGCGACGAGCAGTACTTC
D: TRBD1; J: TRBJ1-5; size: -; V: TRBV4-1; CDR3: CASSRRQGPNQPQHF; DNA: TGCGCCAGCAGCCGTAGACAGGGCCCCAATCAGCCCCAGCATTTT
D: -; J: TRBJ1-2; size: -; V: TRBV6-1; CDR3: CASSEATALVYGYTF; DNA: TGTGCCAGCAGTGAAGCGACGGCGCTAGTCTATGGCTACACCTTC
D: TRBD1; J: TRBJ2-6; size: few; V: TRBV5-1; CDR3: CASSFDRGPSGANVLTF; DNA: TGCGCCAGCAGCTTCGACAGGGGCCCCTCTGGGGCCAACGTCCTGACTTTC
D: -; J: TRBJ2-4; size: -; V: TRBV4-1; CDR3: CASSQDPGVAAKNIQYF; DNA: TGCGCCAGCAGCCAAGATCCAGGGGTTGCGGCCAAAAACATTCAGTACTTC
D: -; J: TRBJ1-2; size: -; V: TRBV30; CDR3: CAWSVLGRDIGYTF; DNA: TGTGCCTGGAGTGTACTCGGCAGGGATATAGGCTACACCTTC
D: TRBD1; J: TRBJ1-5; size: -; V: TRBV10-3; CDR3: CAISTGQGINQPQHF; DNA: TGTGCCATCAGTACGGGACAGGGCATAAATCAGCCCCAGCATTTT
D: TRBD1; J: TRBJ1-5; size: once; V: TRBV6-5; CDR3: CASRPQGASNQPQHF; DNA: TGTGCCAGCAGACCGCAGGGGGCCAGCAATCAGCCCCAGCATTTT
D: TRBD2; J: TRBJ2-3; size: -; V: TRBV7-3; CDR3: CASSLTSTSGVFTDTQYF; DNA: TGTGCCAGCAGCTTAACGTCGACTAGCGGGGTATTCACAGATACGCAGTATTTT
D: TRBD1; J: TRBJ1-1; size: once; V: TRBV5-4; CDR3: CASSNDRGRNTEAFF; DNA: TGTGCCAGCAGCAACGACAGGGGACGAAACACTGAAGCTTTCTTT
D: TRBD1; J: TRBJ1-2; size: -; V: TRBV7-9; CDR3: CASSAGSGGAGYTF; DNA: TGTGCCAGCAGCGCGGGGTCAGGGGGCGCTGGCTACACCTTC
D: TRBD1; J: TRBJ2-5; size: -; V: TRBV5-4; CDR3: CASSADRAETQYF; DNA: TGTGCCAGCAGCGCAGACAGGGCTGAGACCCAGTACTTC
D: -; J: TRBJ2-3; size: few; V: TRBV7-8; CDR3: CASSVSYGGGADTQYF; DNA: TGTGCCAGCAGCGTATCCTATGGGGGGGGCGCAGATACGCAGTATTTT
D: -; J: TRBJ1-1; size: -; V: TRBV4-2; CDR3: CASSHVDASAGAFF; DNA: TGTGCCAGCAGCCACGTGGACGCCTCCGCGGGAGCTTTCTTT
D: -; J: TRBJ2-5; size: -; V: TRBV4-3; CDR3: CASSQVLGRGYQETQYF; DNA: TGCGCCAGCAGCCAAGTGCTGGGACGGGGGTACCAAGAGACCCAGTACTTC
D: -; J: TRBJ1-1; size: -; V: TRBV29-1; CDR3: CSVDGGSPEAFF; DNA: TGCAGCGTTGACGGGGGGTCGCCTGAAGCTTTCTTT
D: -; J: TRBJ2-3; size: -; V: TRBV6-1; CDR3: CASSEAPRDTQYF; DNA: TGTGCCAGCAGTGAAGCTCCCCGGGATACGCAGTATTTT
D: -; J: TRBJ2-1; size: -; V: TRBV7-2; CDR3: CASSLLYNEQFF; DNA: TGTGCCAGCAGCTTACTCTACAATGAGCAGTTCTTC
D: -; J: TRBJ2-7; size: -; V: TRBV7-9; CDR3: CASSPLGGWATYEQYF; DNA: TGTGCCAGCAGCCCTCTAGGCGGGTGGGCAACCTACGAGCAGTACTTC
D: -; J: TRBJ1-1; size: -; V: TRBV18; CDR3: CASSPPYGGGTEAFF; DNA: TGTGCCAGCTCACCACCGTACGGGGGAGGGACTGAAGCTTTCTTT
D: -; J: TRBJ1-2; size: once; V: TRBV9; CDR3: CASSGGLSDYGYTF; DNA: TGTGCCAGCAGCGGGGGACTGTCCGACTATGGCTACACCTTC
D: TRBD2; J: TRBJ2-7; size: -; V: TRBV11-2; CDR3: CASSPRLLRENPYEQYF; DNA: TGTGCCAGCAGCCCACGCCTCCTGCGGGAGAACCCCTACGAGCAGTACTTC
D: TRBD1; J: TRBJ2-2; size: -; V: TRBV4-3; CDR3: CASSQDNRGAGELFF; DNA: TGCGCCAGCAGCCAAGATAACAGGGGCGCCGGGGAGCTGTTTTTT
D: TRBD1; J: TRBJ2-7; size: few; V: TRBV13; CDR3: CASSLALGTGKYEQYF; DNA: TGTGCCAGCAGCTTAGCTCTCGGGACAGGGAAATACGAGCAGTACTTC
D: TRBD1; J: TRBJ1-2; size: -; V: TRBV7-9; CDR3: CASSLLDRATHGYTF; DNA: TGTGCCAGCAGCTTATTAGACAGGGCCACCCATGGCTACACCTTC
D: TRBD2; J: TRBJ2-2; size: once; V: TRBV28; CDR3: CASKSAGGPRPIGELFF; DNA: TGTGCCAGCAAGTCAGCGGGAGGGCCTCGTCCTATCGGGGAGCTGTTTTTT
D: -; J: TRBJ1-1; size: -; V: TRBV11-2; CDR3: CASSPFRVQRMNTEAFF; DNA: TGTGCCAGCAGCCCCTTTCGGGTCCAGAGGATGAACACTGAAGCTTTCTTT
D: TRBD1; J: TRBJ2-7; size: once; V: TRBV2; CDR3: CASRGDSIYEQYF; DNA: TGTGCCAGCAGGGGGGACAGTATCTACGAGCAGTACTTC
D: TRBD2; J: TRBJ2-1; size: -; V: TRBV11-2; CDR3: CASSLAPSGGINEQFF; DNA: TGTGCCAGCAGCTTAGCTCCTAGCGGGGGGATTAATGAGCAGTTCTTC
D: TRBD1; J: TRBJ1-4; size: -; V: TRBV7-9; CDR3: CASSLFRGRRGDEKLFF; DNA: TGTGCCAGCAGCTTATTCAGGGGGAGGCGAGGGGATGAAAAACTGTTTTTT
D: -; J: TRBJ2-2; size: -; V: TRBV5-1; CDR3: CASSLQNTGELFF; DNA: TGCGCCAGCAGCTTGCAGAACACCGGGGAGCTGTTTTTT
D: -; J: TRBJ1-2; size: -; V: TRBV4-1; CDR3: CASSLLARGDYGYTF; DNA: TGCGCCAGCAGCCTCCTTGCCAGGGGTGACTATGGCTACACCTTC
D: -; J: TRBJ2-2; size: -; V: TRBV4-2; CDR3: CASSGQGYTGELFF; DNA: TGTGCCAGCAGCGGGCAGGGTTATACCGGGGAGCTGTTTTTT
D: -; J: TRBJ1-2; size: -; V: TRBV2; CDR3: CASSAMGRVGQLWGGYTF; DNA: TGTGCCAGCAGTGCTATGGGGAGGGTTGGCCAGCTTTGGGGTGGCTACACCTTC